This TCR beta chain was documented in a study of T-cell reconstitution after alpha-beta-depleted transplantation in children. This clonotype showed up just a few times. Its antigen is as yet unknown. Unique molecular identifiers were incorporated when the TCRbeta library was constructed. TCRdb independently ran MiXCR on the PCR reads; one entry per CDR3 protein. In the table there are some 200,000 distinct CDR3 sequences, about 8.2% of which are singletons. CDR3 size: 16 residues. The V end lost 5 bases, the J end lost 5 bases, and 19 bases lay between the germline ends. Germline lookup yields CDR1 ENHRY and CDR2 SYGVKD. Overall study results and limits: Several hundred expanded graft clones reportedly supplied alpha-beta T cells about two months after transplant.

This sequence was found in a male patient between 2 and 9 years old who had a stem cell transplant for acute myeloid leukemia, so the T cells may come from the graft donor. This material consisted of PBMCs, mostly from graft donor cells, taken 360 days after TCRalphabeta/CD19-depleted stem cell transplant. The chain carries TRBV10-3 and TRBJ2-1; D might be TRBD1 (5 bases). DNA for the CDR3: TGTGCCATCAGTAATAAGGGGATCTTGCACGACAATGAGCAGTTCTTC. Translating gives CAISNKGILHDNEQFF.